A selection of T cell receptor beta chains follows, all from one sample in a study of CD8+ T cells in alopecia areata. The data were produced by immunoSEQ multiplex PCR, yet TCRdb's version contains in-frame clones alone and is incomplete. The sample has 45,000 to 60,000 clones; approximately 96% are singletons. Sequences were derived from CD8+ T cells sorted from blood, sampled at week 0. These receptors all come from a human donor with alopecia areata. Each CDR3 is given with its conserved first and last residue. D genes are given only for firm matches. The size entry is marked missing in some rows and otherwise reads once, few, many or a size class.

clone size: -
V gene: TRBV5-6
D gene: TRBD1
J gene: TRBJ2-1
CDR3 DNA: TGTGCCAGCAGCGGACAGGGCGTAGGATACAATGAGCAGTTCTTC
CDR3 protein: CASSGQGVGYNEQFF

clone size: -
V gene: TRBV5-6
D gene: -
J gene: TRBJ2-2
CDR3 DNA: TGTGCCAGCAGCGATTCTCCCGGGACCCTTTTTACGTGGGAGCTGTTTTTT
CDR3 protein: CASSDSPGTLFTWELFF

clone size: -
V gene: TRBV7-9
D gene: -
J gene: TRBJ2-1
CDR3 DNA: TGTGCCAGCCTTCCTCCGGAGGGGCAGTTCTTC
CDR3 protein: CASLPPEGQFF

clone size: -
V gene: TRBV27
D gene: -
J gene: TRBJ2-2
CDR3 DNA: TGTGCCACCCTGAGGGCCGCGAACACCGGGGAGCTGTTTTTT
CDR3 protein: CATLRAANTGELFF

clone size: -
V gene: TRBV30
D gene: TRBD1
J gene: TRBJ2-3
CDR3 DNA: TGTGCCTGGAGTATCTCGACAGGGAGCACAGATACGCAGTATTTT
CDR3 protein: CAWSISTGSTDTQYF

clone size: -
V gene: TRBV6-1
D gene: -
J gene: TRBJ1-1
CDR3 DNA: TGTGCCAGCAGTATCTGGACCGGGGACACTGAAGCTTTCTTT
CDR3 protein: CASSIWTGDTEAFF

clone size: -
V gene: TRBV5-4
D gene: -
J gene: TRBJ2-3
CDR3 DNA: TGTGCCAGCAGCTTGGATAACAGGCCAGATACGCAGTATTTT
CDR3 protein: CASSLDNRPDTQYF

clone size: -
V gene: TRBV10-3
D gene: -
J gene: TRBJ2-1
CDR3 DNA: TGTGCCATCAGTGATCCGGGGGCTAGCTCCTACAATGAGCAGTTCTTC
CDR3 protein: CAISDPGASSYNEQFF

clone size: -
V gene: TRBV21-1
D gene: -
J gene: TRBJ2-5
CDR3 DNA: TGTGCCAGCAGCAAAAATTCCAGGGGAGAGACCCAGTACTTC
CDR3 protein: CASSKNSRGETQYF

clone size: -
V gene: TRBV6-5
D gene: TRBD1
J gene: TRBJ2-1
CDR3 DNA: TGTGCCAGCAGTTACTCTGGGACAGGCAACAATGAGCAGTTCTTC
CDR3 protein: CASSYSGTGNNEQFF

clone size: -
V gene: TRBV4-3
D gene: TRBD1
J gene: TRBJ1-2
CDR3 DNA: TGCGCCAGCAGCCAAGAATCGGAGACAGGGGGCCTTTTCTATGGCTACACCTTC
CDR3 protein: CASSQESETGGLFYGYTF

clone size: -
V gene: TRBV7-2
D gene: -
J gene: TRBJ1-5
CDR3 DNA: TGTGCCAGCAGCCCATCGGCCTCCCACAATCAGCCCCAGCATTTT
CDR3 protein: CASSPSASHNQPQHF

clone size: -
V gene: TRBV4-2
D gene: -
J gene: TRBJ2-5
CDR3 DNA: TGTGCCAGCAGCCAAGAGCTAGTTAGGGAGACCCAGTACTTC
CDR3 protein: CASSQELVRETQYF

clone size: -
V gene: TRBV25-1
D gene: -
J gene: TRBJ2-5
CDR3 DNA: TGTGCCAGCAGTGCGGTGTCCAACCAAGAGACCCAGTACTTC
CDR3 protein: CASSAVSNQETQYF

clone size: -
V gene: TRBV29-1
D gene: -
J gene: TRBJ2-7
CDR3 DNA: TGCAGCGTTGAGTTGGGCAACCCCTACGAGCAGTACTTC
CDR3 protein: CSVELGNPYEQYF

clone size: few
V gene: TRBV7-2
D gene: TRBD2
J gene: TRBJ2-5
CDR3 DNA: TGTGCCAGCAGCCGTACTAGCGGGGGAGCTGCCAGGGAGACCCAGTACTTC
CDR3 protein: CASSRTSGGAARETQYF

clone size: -
V gene: TRBV5-4
D gene: TRBD2
J gene: TRBJ2-2
CDR3 DNA: TGTGCCAGCAGCGAAGCGGGGGGGCCCGCCGGGGAGCTGTTTTTT
CDR3 protein: CASSEAGGPAGELFF

clone size: -
V gene: TRBV7-9
D gene: -
J gene: TRBJ1-2
CDR3 DNA: TGTGCCAGCAGCTTCTGGGACGGAGCTTCTAACTATGGCTACACCTTC
CDR3 protein: CASSFWDGASNYGYTF

clone size: -
V gene: TRBV4-3
D gene: TRBD1
J gene: TRBJ1-1
CDR3 DNA: TGCGCCAGCAGCCAAGATCCCGGGACAGGGGAAGCTTTCTTT
CDR3 protein: CASSQDPGTGEAFF

clone size: -
V gene: TRBV19
D gene: -
J gene: TRBJ1-5
CDR3 DNA: TGTGCCAGTAGCCTCGGCAGGGAAGGATTCCAGCCCCAGCATTTT
CDR3 protein: CASSLGREGFQPQHF

clone size: -
V gene: TRBV14
D gene: -
J gene: TRBJ2-7
CDR3 DNA: TGTGCCAGCAGCTTTAACACGGGCTACGAGCAGTACTTC
CDR3 protein: CASSFNTGYEQYF

clone size: -
V gene: TRBV27
D gene: TRBD1
J gene: TRBJ1-2
CDR3 DNA: TGTGCCAGCAGTCAAACCGTTTGGGAGGGGGCTGGCTACACCTTC
CDR3 protein: CASSQTVWEGAGYTF

clone size: -
V gene: TRBV27
D gene: -
J gene: TRBJ2-3
CDR3 DNA: TGTGCCAGCAGCCCGTACGGGGAGACAGATACGCAGTATTTT
CDR3 protein: CASSPYGETDTQYF

clone size: -
V gene: TRBV21-1
D gene: -
J gene: TRBJ2-2
CDR3 DNA: TGTGCCAGCAGCGGCCAGGACAGGGCAACTGACACCGGGGAGCTGTTTTTT
CDR3 protein: CASSGQDRATDTGELFF

clone size: -
V gene: TRBV10-3
D gene: -
J gene: TRBJ2-3
CDR3 DNA: TGTGCCATCAGTGAGTCGGTCTGGACAGCCACAGATACGCAGTATTTT
CDR3 protein: CAISESVWTATDTQYF

clone size: -
V gene: TRBV6-6
D gene: TRBD1
J gene: TRBJ1-4
CDR3 DNA: TGTGCCAGCAGCAATACAGGGGGCCTTGGTGAAAAACTGTTTTTT
CDR3 protein: CASSNTGGLGEKLFF

clone size: -
V gene: TRBV4-3
D gene: -
J gene: TRBJ1-2
CDR3 DNA: TGCGCCAGCAGCCAAGATGGGGGGTATGGCTACACCTTC
CDR3 protein: CASSQDGGYGYTF

clone size: -
V gene: TRBV7-2
D gene: TRBD1
J gene: TRBJ2-1
CDR3 DNA: TGTGCCAGCAGCTTTTTGGACAGGGGGCGGGATGAGCAGTTCTTC
CDR3 protein: CASSFLDRGRDEQFF

clone size: -
V gene: TRBV27
D gene: -
J gene: TRBJ2-1
CDR3 DNA: TGTGCCAGCAGTCCCCAAGGGGGGTACTACAATGAGCAGTTCTTC
CDR3 protein: CASSPQGGYYNEQFF

clone size: -
V gene: TRBV19
D gene: -
J gene: TRBJ1-1
CDR3 DNA: TGTGCCAGTAGTATCCATGCGGGAGACACTGAAGCTTTCTTT
CDR3 protein: CASSIHAGDTEAFF

clone size: -
V gene: TRBV29-1
D gene: TRBD1
J gene: TRBJ1-1
CDR3 DNA: TGCAGCGTAGACAGGGGCGCCACTGAAGCTTTCTTT
CDR3 protein: CSVDRGATEAFF

clone size: -
V gene: TRBV11-2
D gene: -
J gene: TRBJ2-3
CDR3 DNA: TGTGCCAGCAGCTTAGATCGTGGTAACGCAGATACGCAGTATTTT
CDR3 protein: CASSLDRGNADTQYF

clone size: -
V gene: TRBV5-6
D gene: TRBD1
J gene: TRBJ2-3
CDR3 DNA: TGTGCCAGCAGCTGGGGACAGCATAGCACAGATACGCAGTATTTT
CDR3 protein: CASSWGQHSTDTQYF

clone size: -
V gene: TRBV9
D gene: -
J gene: TRBJ1-1
CDR3 DNA: TGTGCCAGCAGCGTAGGAGGGGCGGGCACTGAAGCTTTCTTT
CDR3 protein: CASSVGGAGTEAFF

clone size: -
V gene: TRBV10-3
D gene: TRBD1
J gene: TRBJ2-5
CDR3 DNA: TGTGCCAGCAGTAGGGGGACAGGGGATTTAGAGACCCAGTACTTC
CDR3 protein: CASSRGTGDLETQYF

clone size: medium-sized
V gene: TRBV5-5
D gene: -
J gene: TRBJ2-1
CDR3 DNA: TGTGCCAGCAGCTTGGGCTGGAGGAATGAGCAGTTCTTC
CDR3 protein: CASSLGWRNEQFF

clone size: -
V gene: TRBV9
D gene: TRBD1
J gene: TRBJ2-3
CDR3 DNA: TGTGCCAGCAGCGGGCGGGACAGGGGCCCAGATACGCAGTATTTT
CDR3 protein: CASSGRDRGPDTQYF

clone size: few
V gene: TRBV7-9
D gene: -
J gene: TRBJ2-7
CDR3 DNA: TGTGCCAGCGGAAAAGACGACTCCTACGAGCAGTACTTC
CDR3 protein: CASGKDDSYEQYF

clone size: -
V gene: TRBV13
D gene: -
J gene: TRBJ2-3
CDR3 DNA: TGTGCCAGCAGCTATTCAGCGGGTGAAGATACGCAGTATTTT
CDR3 protein: CASSYSAGEDTQYF

clone size: once
V gene: TRBV11-2
D gene: -
J gene: TRBJ2-5
CDR3 DNA: TGTGCCAGCAGCCCGAGCACGGGACTTCTCCAAGAGACCCAGTACTTC
CDR3 protein: CASSPSTGLLQETQYF

clone size: -
V gene: TRBV15
D gene: -
J gene: TRBJ2-1
CDR3 DNA: TGTGCCACCAGCAGAGTACAGGCCAATGAGCAGTTCTTC
CDR3 protein: CATSRVQANEQFF

clone size: -
V gene: TRBV4-1
D gene: TRBD1
J gene: TRBJ2-6
CDR3 DNA: TGCGCCAGCAGCCCCAGAGAGGGACAGGGGGCGCGGGGGGCCAACGTCCTGACTTTC
CDR3 protein: CASSPREGQGARGANVLTF

clone size: -
V gene: TRBV11-2
D gene: -
J gene: TRBJ2-7
CDR3 DNA: TGTGCCAGCGGACACTACGAGCAGTACTTC
CDR3 protein: CASGHYEQYF

clone size: -
V gene: TRBV4-2
D gene: -
J gene: TRBJ1-5
CDR3 DNA: TGTGCCAGCAGCCAAGCAACAGCGCTCAATCAGCCCCAGCATTTT
CDR3 protein: CASSQATALNQPQHF

clone size: -
V gene: TRBV11-2
D gene: TRBD1
J gene: TRBJ1-1
CDR3 DNA: TGTGCCAGCAGCTACGGGACAGGTGAAGCTTTCTTT
CDR3 protein: CASSYGTGEAFF

clone size: -
V gene: TRBV15
D gene: -
J gene: TRBJ1-1
CDR3 DNA: TGTGCCACCAGCAGAGGGGAGGGGGTCACTGAAGCTTTCTTT
CDR3 protein: CATSRGEGVTEAFF

clone size: -
V gene: TRBV6-1
D gene: TRBD2
J gene: TRBJ2-1
CDR3 DNA: TGTGCCAGCAGTAAAGACGGGGGACTACCCTACAATGAGCAGTTCTTC
CDR3 protein: CASSKDGGLPYNEQFF

clone size: -
V gene: TRBV29-1
D gene: -
J gene: TRBJ2-3
CDR3 DNA: TGCAGCGTCCAGGGGCTGGACAGTCACCCACCAGATACGCAGTATTTT
CDR3 protein: CSVQGLDSHPPDTQYF

clone size: -
V gene: TRBV4-1
D gene: -
J gene: TRBJ2-5
CDR3 DNA: TGCGCCAGCAGCCAAGGGGACGGGGGCCAAGAGACCCAGTACTTC
CDR3 protein: CASSQGDGGQETQYF

clone size: -
V gene: TRBV4-3
D gene: TRBD2
J gene: TRBJ2-5
CDR3 DNA: TGCGCCAGCAGCCAAGATATGACGGGGGGGCGCCAAGAGACCCAGTACTTC
CDR3 protein: CASSQDMTGGRQETQYF

clone size: -
V gene: TRBV9
D gene: -
J gene: TRBJ2-1
CDR3 DNA: TGTGCCAGCAGCGTAATCGCGTTTGGACAGTTTTACAATGAGCAGTTCTTC
CDR3 protein: CASSVIAFGQFYNEQFF

clone size: -
V gene: TRBV27
D gene: -
J gene: TRBJ2-2
CDR3 DNA: TGTGCCAGCAGCTTCCCTGTCACCGGGGAGCTGTTTTTT
CDR3 protein: CASSFPVTGELFF

clone size: -
V gene: TRBV18
D gene: TRBD1
J gene: TRBJ1-5
CDR3 DNA: TGTGCCAGCTCACCGGACAGGCCCTATAGCAATCAGCCCCAGCATTTT
CDR3 protein: CASSPDRPYSNQPQHF

clone size: -
V gene: TRBV7-8
D gene: TRBD1
J gene: TRBJ1-5
CDR3 DNA: TGTGCCAGCAGCCCGGACAGGGGCCGACAGCCCCAGCATTTT
CDR3 protein: CASSPDRGRQPQHF

clone size: -
V gene: TRBV5-1
D gene: TRBD2
J gene: TRBJ2-5
CDR3 DNA: TGCGCCAGCAGCTTGGAGGCTAGCGGAACAGACTTGCAAGAGACCCAGTACTTC
CDR3 protein: CASSLEASGTDLQETQYF

clone size: -
V gene: TRBV5-6
D gene: -
J gene: TRBJ2-3
CDR3 DNA: TGTGCCAGCAGCTTGGCCGAACGGGGGTTCACAGATACGCAGTATTTT
CDR3 protein: CASSLAERGFTDTQYF

clone size: few
V gene: TRBV27
D gene: TRBD1
J gene: TRBJ1-1
CDR3 DNA: TGTGCCAGCAGTTCGCCCGGGACAGGGGGCATCACTGAAGCTTTCTTT
CDR3 protein: CASSSPGTGGITEAFF

clone size: -
V gene: TRBV27
D gene: -
J gene: TRBJ2-7
CDR3 DNA: TGTGCCAGCAGTTTGGGAGGCGGGTACGAGCAGTACTTC
CDR3 protein: CASSLGGGYEQYF

clone size: once
V gene: TRBV6-4
D gene: -
J gene: TRBJ2-2
CDR3 DNA: TGTGCCAGCAGCCCGACAGGCGACACCGGGGAGCTGTTTTTT
CDR3 protein: CASSPTGDTGELFF

clone size: -
V gene: TRBV11-2
D gene: -
J gene: TRBJ1-2
CDR3 DNA: TGTGCCAGCAGTTATGACGGAAACTATGGCTACACCTTC
CDR3 protein: CASSYDGNYGYTF